The clone carrying this TCR beta chain has a handful of counts. From germline, CDR1 is SGHTA and CDR2 FQGNSA. The junction had 12 bases not matched to a gene; V was cut back by 5 bases and J by 4 bases. The CDR3 runs to 16 residues. The source of the sample is a study of regulatory T cells in long-lasting Graves disease. Time point defined: newly diagnosed GD, antithyroid drugs for less than 3 months. Researchers made the TCR library from RNA that was extracted from PBMCs. According to the study, TCR beta libraries were built with iRepertoire HTBI primers and CDR3-region Arm-PCR. TCRdb itself ran the multiplex PCR reads through MiXCR, one entry per CDR3 protein. The sample lists under 700,000 distinct CDR3 sequences; more than 15% were seen once. The sample was also reused in another study, on T cells in Graves' hyperthyroidism and ophthalmopathy. That report adds: For the diagnoses, clinical symptoms, serum thyroxine and TRAb, thyroid ultrasound and orbital computed tomography were used. In the first-round RT-PCR of the TCR CDR3, the HTBI primer set was used. Most thyroid clonotypes expanded above 0.001 were also detected in blood.

This rearrangement joins TRBV7-2 to TRBJ2-3; 7 bases align to TRBD2. This specimen was peripheral blood mononuclear cells (PBMCs), taken at new diagnosis, from a patient treated with antithyroid drugs. The sequence was obtained from a woman between 40 and 65 years old with Graves disease. The chain's CDR3 is CASSRSGGGWADTQYF. The CDR3 coding sequence is TGTGCCAGCAGCCGCTCGGGGGGAGGGTGGGCAGATACGCAGTATTTT.